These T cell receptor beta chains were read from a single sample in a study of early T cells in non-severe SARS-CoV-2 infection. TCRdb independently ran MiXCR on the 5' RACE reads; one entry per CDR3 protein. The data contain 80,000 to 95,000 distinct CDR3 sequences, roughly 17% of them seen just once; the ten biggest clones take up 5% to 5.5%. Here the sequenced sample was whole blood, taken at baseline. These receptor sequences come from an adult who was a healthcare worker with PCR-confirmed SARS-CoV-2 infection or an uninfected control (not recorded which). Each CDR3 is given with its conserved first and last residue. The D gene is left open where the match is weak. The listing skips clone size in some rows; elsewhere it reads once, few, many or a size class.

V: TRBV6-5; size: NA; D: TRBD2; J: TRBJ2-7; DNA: TGTGCCAGCAGTTACTCCGCTAGCGGGAGTAGTTTTTACGAGCAGTACTTC; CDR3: CASSYSASGSSFYEQYF
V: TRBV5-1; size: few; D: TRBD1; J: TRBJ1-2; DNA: TGCGCCAGCAGCTTGCAGGACAGGGATGGCTACACCTTC; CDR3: CASSLQDRDGYTF
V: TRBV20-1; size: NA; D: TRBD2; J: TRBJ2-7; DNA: TGCAGTGCTAGACCGCCGCTAGCGGGAGGACCCATCTACGAGCAGTACTTC; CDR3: CSARPPLAGGPIYEQYF
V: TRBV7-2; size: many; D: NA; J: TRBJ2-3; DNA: TGTGCCAGCAGCTTAGAGGGAGTTGGCACAGATACGCAGTATTTT; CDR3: CASSLEGVGTDTQYF
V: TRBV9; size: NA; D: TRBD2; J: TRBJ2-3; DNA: TGTGCCAGCAGCGTAGCCGGGAGGGGTGCAGATACGCAGTATTTT; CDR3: CASSVAGRGADTQYF
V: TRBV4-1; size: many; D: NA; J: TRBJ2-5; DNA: TGCGCCAGCAGCCAAACATTGGGGGAGACCCAGTACTTC; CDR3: CASSQTLGETQYF
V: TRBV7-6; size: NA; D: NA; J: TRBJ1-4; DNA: TGTGCCAGCAGCCCTAGTGGGGGCGGTGGTGAAAAACTGTTTTTT; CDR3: CASSPSGGGGEKLFF
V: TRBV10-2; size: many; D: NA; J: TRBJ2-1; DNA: TGCGCCAGCAGTGAGCCATTTGGGCCCCGCTCCTACAATGAGCAGTTCTTC; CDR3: CASSEPFGPRSYNEQFF
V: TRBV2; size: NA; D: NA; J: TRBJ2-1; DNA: TGTGCCAGCAGGGCCAATGAGCAGTTCTTC; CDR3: CASRANEQFF
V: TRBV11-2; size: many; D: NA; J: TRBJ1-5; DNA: TGTGCCAGCAGCTTCTCAGTTCGTCAGCCCCAGCATTTT; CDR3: CASSFSVRQPQHF
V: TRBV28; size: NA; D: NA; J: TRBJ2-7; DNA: TGTGCCAGCAAGACGGGCTACGAGCAGTACTTC; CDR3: CASKTGYEQYF
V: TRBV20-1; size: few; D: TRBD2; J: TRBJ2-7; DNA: TGCAGTGCTAGAGGGACTAGCCCCTACGAGCAGTACTTC; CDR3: CSARGTSPYEQYF
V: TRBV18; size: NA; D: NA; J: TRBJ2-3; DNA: TGTGCCAGCTCACCTTCGGATACGCAGTATTTT; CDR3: CASSPSDTQYF
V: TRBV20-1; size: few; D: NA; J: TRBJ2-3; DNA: TGCAGTGCGTGGGAGTCCGTCACAGATACGCAGTATTTT; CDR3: CSAWESVTDTQYF
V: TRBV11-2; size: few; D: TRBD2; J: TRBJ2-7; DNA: TGTGCCAGCAGCTCCCCAAAAAGACTAGCGGGAGGGTACGAGCAGTACTTC; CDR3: CASSSPKRLAGGYEQYF
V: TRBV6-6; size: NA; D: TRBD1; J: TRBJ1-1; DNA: TGTGCCAGCACCCCTCGAGGGGGCCTTAACACTGAAGCTTTCTTT; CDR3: CASTPRGGLNTEAFF